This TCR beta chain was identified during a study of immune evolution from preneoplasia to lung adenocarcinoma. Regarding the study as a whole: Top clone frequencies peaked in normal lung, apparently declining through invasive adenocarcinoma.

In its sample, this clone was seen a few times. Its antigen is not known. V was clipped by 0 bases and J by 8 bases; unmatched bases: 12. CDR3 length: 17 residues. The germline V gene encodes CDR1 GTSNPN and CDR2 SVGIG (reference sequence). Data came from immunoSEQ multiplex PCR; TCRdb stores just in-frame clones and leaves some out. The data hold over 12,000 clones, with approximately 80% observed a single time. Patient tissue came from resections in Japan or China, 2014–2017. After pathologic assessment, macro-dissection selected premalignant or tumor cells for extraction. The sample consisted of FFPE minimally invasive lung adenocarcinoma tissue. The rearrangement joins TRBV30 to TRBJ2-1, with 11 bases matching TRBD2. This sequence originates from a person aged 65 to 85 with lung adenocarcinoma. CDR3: CAWSVPLAGAVRDEQFF. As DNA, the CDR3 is TGTGCCTGGAGTGTACCACTAGCGGGAGCAGTCAGGGATGAGCAGTTCTTC.